The 8 T cell receptor beta chains listed next were all sequenced from one sample in a study of cytomegalovirus exposure and HLA in healthy donors. PCR used 60 Vbeta primers and 13 Jbeta primers. Only in-frame clones appear in the TCRdb table, and some are missing; sequencing was by immunoSEQ multiplex PCR. This table has fewer than 300,000 clones, 75% to 90% appearing once. The source material was PBMCs. The receptors were sampled from a man between 40 and 49 years old in good health and CMV-seropositive.

The CDR3 reads CASSPRSSGANVLTF. Written as DNA, the CDR3 is TGTGCCAGCAGCCCTCGGAGTTCTGGGGCCAACGTCCTGACTTTC. This chain uses TRBV7-9 with TRBJ2-6; D not certain. V gave up 5 bases and J gave up 1 base, with 9 bases separating them. The germline gives CDR1 SEHNR, CDR2 FQNEAQ (reference sequence). The CDR3 contains 15 residues.

V usage is TRBV28 and J usage is TRBJ2-7; TRBD2 aligns across 9 bases. The CDR3 has 15 residues. V lost 4 bases and J lost 6; bases outside the gene matches: 10. Germline V gene sequence: CDR1 MDHEN, CDR2 SYDVKM. The CDR3 bases are TGTGCCAGCAGTTCGCGACGTAGCGGGAGTAGCGAGCAGTACTTC. Its protein product is CASSSRRSGSSEQYF.

This chain links TRBV7-9 with TRBJ2-1; 7 positions match TRBD1. The germline V gene has CDR1 SEHNR and CDR2 FQNEAQ (reference sequence). This CDR3 region has 18 residues. V was pared by 1 base and J by 0 bases, with 9 bases of the junction left unmatched. The CDR3 nucleotides read TGTGCCAGCAGCTTAGACGGGACAGACTTCAGCTCCTACAATGAGCAGTTCTTC. It codes for CASSLDGTDFSSYNEQFF. Together with reference TRBV7-9 and TRBJ2-1, the CDR3 gives the full variable domain: DTGVSQNPRHKITKRGQNVTFRCDPISEHNRLYWYRQTLGQGPEFLTYFQNEAQLEKSRLLSDRFSAERPKGSFSTLEIQRTEQGDSAMYLCASSLDGTDFSSYNEQFFGPGTRLTVL.

The chain employs TRBV5-6 and TRBJ2-7; 9 bases are shared with TRBD2. This CDR3 region has 16 residues. Germline V CDR1 and CDR2: SGHDT, YYEEEE. V was pared by 0 bases and J by 1 base, with 5 bases of the junction left unmatched. CDR3 bases: TGTGCCAGCAGCTTGGCGGCTAGCGGGGTTTCCTACGAGCAGTACTTC. It codes for CASSLAASGVSYEQYF.

The J gene is TRBJ2-3, the V gene TRBV30; maybe TRBD1 (5 bases). With 0 bases removed from V and 2 bases from J, the gap between germline ends came to 9 bases. The germline V gene has CDR1 GTSNPN and CDR2 SVGIG (reference sequence). This CDR3 has 14 amino acids. As DNA, the CDR3 is TGTGCCTGGAGTGTGGGGCTCGACACAGATACGCAGTATTTT. It translates to CAWSVGLDTDTQYF.

In this sample, this clone turned up once. The chain employs TRBV9 and TRBJ1-5, with TRBD1 identical over 9 bases. J gave up 1 base and V 3 bases, and 8 bases lay outside the gene matches. This CDR3 is built from 17 residues. Per germline, CDR1 SGDLS and CDR2 YYNGEE. The CDR3 reads CASSASSGTGSNQPQHF. The CDR3, as DNA: TGTGCCAGCAGCGCCTCCTCCGGGACAGGGAGCAATCAGCCCCAGCATTTT.

V gene TRBV4-1 combines with J gene TRBJ1-2; TRBD1 might be the D (6 bases). Germline V gene lookup returns CDR1 MGHRA and CDR2 YSYEKL. The CDR3 extends over 16 amino acids. V lost 1 base to trimming and J lost 4 bases, with 16 bases between them. For the CDR3, the DNA is TGCGCCAGCAGCCAAGGAGCAGGGGCGTTCGGCTATGGCTACACCTTC. Translating gives CASSQGAGAFGYGYTF.

V usage is TRBV5-4 and J usage is TRBJ2-5; TRBD2 is a possible D gene (6 bases). Germline V gene lookup returns CDR1 SGHNT and CDR2 YYREEE (reference sequence). CDR3 size: 15 residues. V was shortened by 5 bases and J by 5 bases, with 19 bases between the two germline ends. The CDR3 reads CASSLSRGLEETQYF. The CDR3 nucleotides are TGTGCCAGCAGTCTGTCTCGGGGGTTAGAGGAGACCCAGTACTTC. Looking up the rest from reference TRBV5-4 and TRBJ2-5 gives the full variable domain: ETGVTQSPTHLIKTRGQQVTLRCSSQSGHNTVSWYQQALGQGPQFIFQYYREEENGRGNFPPRFSGLQFPNYSSELNVNALELDDSALYLCASSLSRGLEETQYFGPGTRLLVL.